The sequence of this T cell receptor (beta chain) was determined in a study of blood T cell repertoires in COVID-19 (dated by TCRdb to between 2020 and 2021). In terms of the full investigation: Samples from collaborators originated in the United States, Italy and Spain and spanned both the acute and convalescent phases of COVID-19. The prospective study material was composed of cDNA or gDNA derived from T cells, B-cell-depleted T cells, or PBMCs. Subjects who had been exposed to COVID-19, were actively infected with it, or had recovered from it provided the deeply sampled blood TCRbeta repertoires that made up the dataset. A freely available public database, intended as a resource for researchers studying the immune response to SARS-CoV-2, is where the repertoires were released. Samples came from the ongoing ImmuneRACE study (first 160 participants) plus 1,254 subjects from 6 global collaborators. The sample metadata nearly always contained a de-identified subject ID, COVID-19 status, age in years and sex. Where available, HLA class I and class II types were taken from metadata supplied by the sample provider and were not determined by assay-based typing.

On this clone itself: Its antigen target is currently unknown. Base qualities are missing; no much larger clone stands one base away.

What the research found in general, with its limitations: Clinical and demographic metadata were provided uncurated, with the amount varying by source and participant.

The CDR3 has 16 amino acids, counting the end cysteine and phenylalanine. Kept here is only the CDR3 DNA, which spans 48 bases and is read in frame from base 1. Trimming removed 5 bases from V and 2 bases from J; the gene matches leave 8 bases unexplained. In the germline V gene, CDR1 corresponds to SGHTA and CDR2 to FQGTGA. In Seattle, one collaborating source enrolled patients while the infection was active and tracked those patients longitudinally over the course of disease. Collaborating institutions collected whole blood in K2EDTA tubes following their own protocols. For TCRbeta analysis, collaborator samples were shipped as frozen whole blood, as isolated PBMCs, or as DNA extracted from either sample type. TCRbeta CDR3 regions were amplified from genomic DNA using the immunoSEQ Assay, a bias-controlled multiplex PCR. The study's processing was this. Within the assay, amplification of reference gene primers was used to estimate how many nucleated cells each sample contained. Sequence reads were collapsed and filtered to measure the absolute abundance of every unique TCRbeta CDR3 rearrangement. For each sample, productive Simpson clonality was calculated as the square root of Simpson's diversity index across productive rearrangements. The table comes from immuneACCESS by way of TCRdb, which keeps in-frame sequences with V and J called. Part of the clones is missing from these tables; in studies checked, under half for an unresolved V gene and the rest for unknown reasons. That table is the source of V, J and clone size, and D and trimming were worked out from the DNA. A total of 150,000 to 250,000 clones appear in this sample, about 93% of them only once. 0.6% to 0.8% of the sample is taken by the ten largest.

This clonotype was sampled from a man aged 25-45 years with COVID-19, enrolled during active disease. The sequencing sample was made of peripheral blood. The chain uses TRBV7-3 and TRBJ2-3, and 9 junction bases match TRBD2. The CDR3 region reads CASSPTLAGFTDTQYF. The DNA sequence reads TGTGCCAGCAGCCCCACGCTAGCGGGGTTCACAGATACGCAGTATTTT.